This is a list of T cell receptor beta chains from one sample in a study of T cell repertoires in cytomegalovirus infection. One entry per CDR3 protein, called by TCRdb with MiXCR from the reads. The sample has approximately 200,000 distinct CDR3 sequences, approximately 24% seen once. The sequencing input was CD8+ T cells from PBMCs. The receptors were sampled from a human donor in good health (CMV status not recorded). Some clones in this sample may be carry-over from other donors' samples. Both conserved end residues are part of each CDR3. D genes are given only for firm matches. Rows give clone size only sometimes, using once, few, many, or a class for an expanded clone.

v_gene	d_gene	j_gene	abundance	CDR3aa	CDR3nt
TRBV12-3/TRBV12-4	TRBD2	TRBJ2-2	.	CASTSSGGFTGELFF	TGTGCCAGCACCTCGAGCGGGGGGTTCACCGGGGAGCTGTTTTTT
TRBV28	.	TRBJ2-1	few	CASSPLFGSNNERFF	TGTGCCAGCAGTCCCCTCTTCGGGAGTAACAATGAGCGTTTCTTC
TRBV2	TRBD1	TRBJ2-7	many	CASTPGQGASEQYF	TGTGCCAGCACGCCGGGACAGGGGGCGAGTGAGCAGTACTTC
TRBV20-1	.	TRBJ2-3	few	CSARWLTDTQYF	TGCAGTGCTAGGTGGCTCACAGATACGCAGTATTTT
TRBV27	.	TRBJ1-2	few	CASSGRGSGYTF	TGTGCCAGCAGTGGCAGGGGTTCCGGCTACACCTTC
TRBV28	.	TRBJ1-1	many	CASSPPDILRTEAFF	TGTGCCAGCAGTCCTCCTGACATCCTCCGCACTGAAGCTTTCTTT
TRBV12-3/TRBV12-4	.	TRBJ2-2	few	CASRGLNTGELFF	TGTGCCAGCCGGGGGTTGAACACCGGGGAGCTGTTTTTT
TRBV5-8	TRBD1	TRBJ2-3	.	CASSWAGTGSSSTDTQYF	TGTGCCAGCAGCTGGGCCGGGACAGGGAGTTCTAGCACAGATACGCAGTATTTT
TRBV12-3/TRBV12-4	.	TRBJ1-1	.	CASTLWENTEAFF	TGTGCCAGCACCCTTTGGGAGAACACTGAAGCTTTCTTT
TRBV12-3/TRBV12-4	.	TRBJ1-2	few	CASQAAHGYTF	TGTGCCAGTCAGGCGGCCCATGGCTACACCTTC
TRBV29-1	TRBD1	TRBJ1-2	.	CSVEAGRGYGYTF	TGCAGCGTTGAAGCAGGCAGGGGGTATGGCTACACCTTC
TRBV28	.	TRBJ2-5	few	CASSLDRGETQYF	TGTGCCAGCAGTTTAGATCGGGGGGAGACCCAGTACTTC
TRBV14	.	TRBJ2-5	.	CASSHPPGQGVETQYF	TGTGCCAGCAGCCACCCGCCGGGGCAGGGAGTAGAGACCCAGTACTTC
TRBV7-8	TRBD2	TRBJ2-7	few	CASSSLLTGGGDYEQYF	TGTGCCAGCAGCTCCTTGCTTACGGGGGGAGGGGACTACGAGCAGTACTTC
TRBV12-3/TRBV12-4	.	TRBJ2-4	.	CASSPEAKNIQYF	TGTGCCAGCAGTCCCGAAGCCAAAAACATTCAGTACTTC
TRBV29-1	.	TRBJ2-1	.	CSVEGPHQEVYEQFF	TGCAGCGTTGAAGGACCTCATCAAGAAGTCTATGAGCAGTTCTTC
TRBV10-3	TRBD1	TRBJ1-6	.	CAISEAGGNSPLHF	TGTGCCATCAGTGAGGCAGGGGGGAACTCACCCCTCCACTTT
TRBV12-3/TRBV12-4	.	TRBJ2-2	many	CASSSGPNTGELFF	TGTGCCAGCAGCTCGGGACCGAACACCGGGGAGCTGTTTTTT
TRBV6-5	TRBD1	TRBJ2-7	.	CASSFTGDYEQYF	TGTGCCAGCAGTTTTACAGGGGACTACGAGCAGTACTTC
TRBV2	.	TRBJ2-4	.	CASSEGSIDANIQYF	TGTGCCAGCAGTGAGGGGAGCATCGACGCAAACATTCAGTACTTC
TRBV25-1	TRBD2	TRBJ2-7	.	CASSGRLAYSYEQYF	TGTGCCAGCAGTGGCCGACTAGCCTATTCCTACGAGCAGTACTTC
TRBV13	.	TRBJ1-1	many	CASSLKMGAKRGAFF	TGTGCCAGCAGCTTAAAAATGGGAGCTAAACGAGGGGCTTTCTTT
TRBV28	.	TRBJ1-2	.	CASSLAPGGYGYTF	TGTGCCAGCAGTTTGGCACCCGGGGGCTATGGCTACACCTTC
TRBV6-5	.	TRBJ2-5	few	CASSPLRGYQETQYF	TGTGCCAGCAGTCCGCTGAGGGGGTACCAAGAGACCCAGTACTTC
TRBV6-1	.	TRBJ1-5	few	CASSEWGPVGYSNQPQHF	TGTGCCAGCAGTGAGTGGGGACCGGTAGGTTATAGCAATCAGCCCCAGCATTTT